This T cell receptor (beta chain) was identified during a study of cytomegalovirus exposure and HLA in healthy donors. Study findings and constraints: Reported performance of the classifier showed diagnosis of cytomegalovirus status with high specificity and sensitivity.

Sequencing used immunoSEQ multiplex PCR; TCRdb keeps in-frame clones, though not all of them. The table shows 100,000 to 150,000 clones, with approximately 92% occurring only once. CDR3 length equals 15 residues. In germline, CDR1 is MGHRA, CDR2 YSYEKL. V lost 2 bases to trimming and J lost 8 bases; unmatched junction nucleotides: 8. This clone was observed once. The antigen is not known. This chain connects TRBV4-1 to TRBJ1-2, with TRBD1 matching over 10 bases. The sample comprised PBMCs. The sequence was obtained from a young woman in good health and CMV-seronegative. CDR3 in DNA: TGCGCCAGCAGCCAAACCGGGACAGGGGCAAAAGGCTACACCTTC. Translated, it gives CASSQTGTGAKGYTF.